This T cell receptor beta chain derives from a study of naive CD8 T cells in extremely preterm neonates. TCRdb keeps only in-frame clones here, not all; method: immunoSEQ multiplex PCR. The profile shows more than 4,500 clones, 95% to 98% of them singletons. In germline, CDR1 is SEHNR, CDR2 FQNEAQ (reference sequence). This CDR3 spans 13 amino acids. The germline V and J ends were trimmed by 2 bases and 7 bases, with 9 bases remaining between them. The chain combines TRBV7-9 with TRBJ2-1; no reliable D call. Sequencing was done on a sample of naive CD8+ T cells from blood. The TCR sequence derives from a human donor in good health. DNA of the CDR3: TGTGCCAGCAGCTTATCTCTTGAGAATGAGCAGTTCTTC. It is translated as CASSLSLENEQFF. Based on the CDR3 plus reference TRBV7-9 and TRBJ2-1, the full variable domain is DTGVSQNPRHKITKRGQNVTFRCDPISEHNRLYWYRQTLGQGPEFLTYFQNEAQLEKSRLLSDRFSAERPKGSFSTLEIQRTEQGDSAMYLCASSLSLENEQFFGPGTRLTVL.